This T cell receptor beta chain came from a study of CD8+CD57+ T cells in acquired aplastic anemia. Study summary: The study obtained an average of around 2.9 ug of DNA from sorted CD4+ and CD8+ cells. CD4+ cell libraries from healthy donors averaged around 11 million reads. Regarding the study as a whole: Fewer than 35 shared CD8+ CDR3s appeared highly expressed within patients' immunodominant clones. Patients and controls had CD8+ Simpson's diversity values that were not significantly distinct.

The germline CDR1 and CDR2 sequences are DFQATT and SNEGSKA (reference sequence). Trimming took off 1 base at V and 2 bases at J, with 2 bases between the two ends. The CDR3 spans 12 residues. Genomic DNA constituted the template upon which TCR beta VDJ and CDR3 profiling was performed. From the reads, TCRdb called clonotypes with MiXCR, one entry per CDR3 protein. The sample has tens of thousands of distinct CDR3 sequences, about 45% seen once. For this clonotype: Its antigen remains unidentified.

The sequence derives from a human donor in good health, serving as a control. The chain recombines TRBV20-1 with TRBJ2-2; D gene unclear. Sequencing was performed on sorted CD4+, CD8+, or CD8+CD57+ T cells (not recorded which) from PBMCs. Here the CDR3 DNA reads TGCAGTGCTAGAGGAAACACCGGGGAGCTGTTTTTT. Translation gives CSARGNTGELFF.